This note documents a single T cell receptor beta chain sequence. Its antigen is not identified. The data stem from a study of cytomegalovirus exposure and HLA in healthy donors. Study observations and caveats: The investigators catalogued 150 or so TCR beta chains as cytomegalovirus-associated.

J lost 5 bases, V lost 1 base, and 3 bases had no gene match. CDR3 length: 15 amino acids. The germline gives CDR1 MDHEN, CDR2 SYDVKM. It was with 60 Vbeta and 13 Jbeta primers that the PCR ran. The data were produced by immunoSEQ multiplex PCR, yet TCRdb's version contains in-frame clones alone and is incomplete. The table lists about 130,000 clones, 75% to 85% of them singletons. The chain uses TRBV28 and TRBJ2-3; TRBD2 aligns across 10 bases. The receptor comes from a woman aged 40 to 50 in good health and CMV-seronegative. The sample consisted of PBMCs. The CDR3 here is CASSLYSGRRDTQYF. CDR3 coding DNA: TGTGCCAGCAGTTTATATAGCGGGAGGCGAGATACGCAGTATTTT.